This record looks at one T cell receptor (beta chain) sequence and its context. Which antigen it targets is not known. No base-level quality is on record; no much larger clone is a single base apart. TCRbeta CDR3 regions were amplified from genomic DNA using the immunoSEQ Assay, a bias-controlled multiplex PCR. In the authors' own workflow: Within the assay, amplification of reference gene primers was used to estimate how many nucleated cells each sample contained. To quantify the absolute abundance of each unique TCRbeta CDR3 rearrangement, sequence reads were collapsed and filtered. For each sample, productive Simpson clonality was calculated by taking the square root of Simpson's diversity index across productive rearrangements. Imported from immuneACCESS, the table was reduced by TCRdb to in-frame sequences with V and J called. These copies leave out some clones; in studies compared against another copy, an unresolved V gene accounts for under half, and the cause of the remainder is not known. V, J and clone size were drawn from that table, and D and trimming were deduced from the DNA. Present in this sample are over 350,000 clones, around 89% of which were seen just once. 0.9% to 1% of the sample lies in the top ten.

In the prospective study, participants were about 18 to 95 years old, resided in 25 or so geographic areas of the United States, and were enrolled through a virtual design. In the prospective study, participants were assigned to cohorts based on the clinical history participants reported in a screening survey and a study questionnaire. Each participant in the prospective study had whole blood, serum and a nasopharyngeal or oropharyngeal swab collected by mobile phlebotomists. Prospective study participants could optionally give additional blood draws and questionnaires over an approximately two-month period. Before DNA extraction, prospective study blood samples were shipped either frozen or at room temperature. This entry belongs to a study of blood T cell repertoires in COVID-19 (dated by TCRdb to about 2020). Regarding the research as a whole: Collaborator samples came from the United States, Italy and Spain and covered acute and convalescent phases of COVID-19. Subjects who had been exposed to COVID-19, were actively infected with it, or had recovered from it provided the deeply sampled blood TCRbeta repertoires that made up the dataset. The samples were drawn from the first 160 participants of the ongoing ImmuneRACE study and from about 1,200 subjects provided by 6 global collaborators. The material from the prospective study consisted of cDNA or gDNA derived from T cells, B-cell-depleted T cells, or PBMCs. HLA class I and class II types, where available, came from metadata supplied by the sample provider rather than from assay-based typing. The repertoires were released in a freely available public database intended as a resource for research on the immune response to SARS-CoV-2. The sample metadata nearly always contained a de-identified subject ID, COVID-19 status, age in years and sex.

General findings and caveats noted by the study authors: How much clinical and demographic metadata was included differed by source and by participant, and the metadata was provided uncurated.

The specimen was PBMCs or T cells enriched from blood (not recorded which). This receptor was taken from a woman in her twenties or thirties with acute COVID-19.

The CDR3 region reads CASSVAPVAEAFF. At the DNA level, the sequence is TGTGCCAGCAGCGTAGCACCTGTTGCGGAAGCTTTCTTT. The chain was built from TRBV9 and TRBJ1-1; the D gene remains uncertain. V and J lose 0 bases and 8 bases, and a span of 11 bases separates them. Based on the germline V gene, the CDR1 and CDR2 sequences are SGDLS and YYNGEE. From the cysteine through the phenylalanine, the CDR3 covers 13 amino acids. The entry retains the CDR3 DNA only, 39 bases that are in frame from base 1. Outside the CDR3, residues come from the reference TRBV9 and TRBJ1-1 proteins, so the full variable domain is: DSGVTQTPKHLITATGQRVTLRCSPRSGDLSVYWYQQSLDQGLQFLIQYYNGEERAKGNILERFSAQQFPDLHSELNLSSLELGDSALYFCASSVAPVAEAFFGQGTRLTVV.